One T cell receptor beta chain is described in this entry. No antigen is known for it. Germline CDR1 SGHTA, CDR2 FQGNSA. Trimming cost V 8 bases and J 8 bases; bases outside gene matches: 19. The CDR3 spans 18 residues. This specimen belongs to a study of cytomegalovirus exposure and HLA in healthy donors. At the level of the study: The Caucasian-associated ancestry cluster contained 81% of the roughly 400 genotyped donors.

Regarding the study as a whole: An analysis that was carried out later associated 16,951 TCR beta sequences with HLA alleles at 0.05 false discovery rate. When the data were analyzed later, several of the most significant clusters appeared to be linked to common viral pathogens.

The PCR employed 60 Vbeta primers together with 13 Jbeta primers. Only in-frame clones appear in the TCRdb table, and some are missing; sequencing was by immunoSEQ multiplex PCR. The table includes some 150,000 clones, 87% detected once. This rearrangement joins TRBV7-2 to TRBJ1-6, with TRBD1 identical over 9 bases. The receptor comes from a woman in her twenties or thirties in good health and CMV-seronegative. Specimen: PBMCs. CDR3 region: CASGMLGTGRTWDSPLHF. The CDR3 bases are TGTGCCAGCGGGATGTTAGGGACAGGGCGAACATGGGATTCACCCCTCCACTTT. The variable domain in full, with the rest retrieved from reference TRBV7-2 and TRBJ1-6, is GAGVSQSPSNKVTEKGKDVELRCDPISGHTALYWYRQSLGQGLEFLIYFQGNSAPDKSGLPSDRFSAERTGGSVSTLTIQRTQQEDSAVYLCASGMLGTGRTWDSPLHFGNGTRLTVT.